The TCR beta chain under discussion was sequenced for a study of blood T cell repertoires in COVID-19. Study details: Some COVID-19 samples were acute and others convalescent; all came from the United States, Italy and Spain. From T cells, B-cell-depleted T cells, or PBMCs came the material, which was cDNA or gDNA.

In the authors' workflow: Reference gene primer amplification gave nucleated cell count estimates. Data came from immunoSEQ multiplex PCR; TCRdb stores just in-frame clones and leaves some out. V and J calls and clone size are as listed in that table; D and trimming were resolved from the DNA. In the table there are fewer than 450,000 clones, 88% of which are singletons. Germline V CDR1 and CDR2: SGHRS, YFSETQ. V lost 4 bases to trimming and J lost 4 bases; unmatched junction nucleotides: 7. The CDR3 has 14 residues. The table lists this clone with a few counts. Seattle patient enrollment occurred during active infection, with longitudinal follow-up thereafter.

This TCR was recovered from a woman in her 70s with COVID-19, enrolled during active disease. The sample taken for sequencing was peripheral blood. This chain joins TRBV5-1 and TRBJ1-1; TRBD1 matches 7 bases. This CDR3 reads CASSTGTAGTEAFF. The CDR3 DNA reads as TGCGCCAGCAGCACCGGGACAGCTGGCACTGAAGCTTTCTTT.